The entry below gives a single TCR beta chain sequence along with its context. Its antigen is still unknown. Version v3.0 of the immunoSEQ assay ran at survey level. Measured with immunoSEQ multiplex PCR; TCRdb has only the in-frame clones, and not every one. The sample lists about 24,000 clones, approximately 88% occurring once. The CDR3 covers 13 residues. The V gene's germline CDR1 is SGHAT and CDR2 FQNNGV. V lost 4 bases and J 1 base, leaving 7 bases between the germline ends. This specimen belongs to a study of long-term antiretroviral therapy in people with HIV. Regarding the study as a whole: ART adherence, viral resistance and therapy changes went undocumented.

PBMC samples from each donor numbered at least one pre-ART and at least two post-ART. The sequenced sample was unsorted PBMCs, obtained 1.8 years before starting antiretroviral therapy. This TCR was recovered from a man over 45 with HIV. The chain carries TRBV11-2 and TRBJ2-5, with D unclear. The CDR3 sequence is CASSSGLQETQYF. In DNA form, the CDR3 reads TGTGCCAGCAGCTCGGGCCTCCAAGAGACCCAGTACTTC. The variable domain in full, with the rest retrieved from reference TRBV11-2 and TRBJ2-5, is EAGVAQSPRYKIIEKRQSVAFWCNPISGHATLYWYQQILGQGPKLLIQFQNNGVVDDSQLPKDRFSAERLKGVDSTLKIQPAKLEDSAVYLCASSSGLQETQYFGPGTRLLVL.